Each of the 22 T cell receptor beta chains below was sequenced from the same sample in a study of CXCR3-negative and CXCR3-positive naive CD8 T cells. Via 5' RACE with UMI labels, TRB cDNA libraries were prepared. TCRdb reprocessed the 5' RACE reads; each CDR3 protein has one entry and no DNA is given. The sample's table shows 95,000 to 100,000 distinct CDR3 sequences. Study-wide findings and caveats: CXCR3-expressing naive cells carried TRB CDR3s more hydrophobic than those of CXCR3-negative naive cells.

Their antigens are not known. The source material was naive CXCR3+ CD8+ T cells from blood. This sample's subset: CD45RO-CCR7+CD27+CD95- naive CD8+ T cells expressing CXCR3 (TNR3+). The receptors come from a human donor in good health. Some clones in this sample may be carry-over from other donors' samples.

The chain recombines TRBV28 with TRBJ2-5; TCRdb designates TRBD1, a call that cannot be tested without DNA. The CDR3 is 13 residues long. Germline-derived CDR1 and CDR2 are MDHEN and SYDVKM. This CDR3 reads CASSPGEQETQYF.

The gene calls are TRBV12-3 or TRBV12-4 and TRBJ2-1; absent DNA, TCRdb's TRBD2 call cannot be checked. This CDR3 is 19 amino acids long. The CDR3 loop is CASSLPLGAGGGPNNEQFF.

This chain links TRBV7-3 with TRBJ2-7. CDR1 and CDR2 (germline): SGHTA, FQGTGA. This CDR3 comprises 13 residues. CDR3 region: CASSLEGLHEQYF.

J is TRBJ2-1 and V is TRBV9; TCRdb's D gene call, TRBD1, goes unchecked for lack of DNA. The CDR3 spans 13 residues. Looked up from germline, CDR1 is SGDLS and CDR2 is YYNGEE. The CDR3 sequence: CASSESGPLEQFF.

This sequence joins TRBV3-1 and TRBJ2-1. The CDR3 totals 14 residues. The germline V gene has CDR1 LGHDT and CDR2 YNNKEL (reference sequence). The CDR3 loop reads CASSQGVANNEQFF.

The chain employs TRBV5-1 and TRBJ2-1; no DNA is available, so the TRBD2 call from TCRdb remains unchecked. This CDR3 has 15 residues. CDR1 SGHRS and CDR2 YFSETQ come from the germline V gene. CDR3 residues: CASSWSGGVYNEQFF.

CDR3 in amino acids: CATSEGLNTGELFF. This chain uses TRBV24-1 with TRBJ2-2; TCRdb's D call, TRBD2, is unchecked because there is no DNA. The CDR3 length is 14 residues. Germline lookup yields CDR1 KGHDR and CDR2 SFDVKD.

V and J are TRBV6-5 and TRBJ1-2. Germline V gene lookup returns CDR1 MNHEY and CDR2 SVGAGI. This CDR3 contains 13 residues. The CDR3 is CASSYFAAYGYTF.

The CDR3 sequence is CASSLEDSSYEQYF. The chain is built from TRBV5-1 and TRBJ2-7. This CDR3 is 14 amino acids long. In germline, CDR1 is SGHRS, CDR2 YFSETQ.

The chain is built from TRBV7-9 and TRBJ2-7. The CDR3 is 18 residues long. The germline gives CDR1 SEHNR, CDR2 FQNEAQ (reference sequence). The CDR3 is CASSLVKYEVQGSYEQYF.

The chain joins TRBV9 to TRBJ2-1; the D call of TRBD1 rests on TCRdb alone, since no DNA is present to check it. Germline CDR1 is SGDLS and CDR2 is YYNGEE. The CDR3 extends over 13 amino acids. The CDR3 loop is CASSGTGPWEQFF.

CDR3 sequence reads: CASSYIRHALKSGTEAFF. The chain recombines TRBV6-5 with TRBJ1-1. Germline V gives CDR1 MNHEY, CDR2 SVGAGI. This CDR3 has 18 amino acids.

The chain's CDR3 is CASSLGTASYEQYF. The chain links TRBV27 to TRBJ2-7; TCRdb designates TRBD1, a call that cannot be tested without DNA. The CDR3 length is 14 residues. Germline loops: CDR1 MNHEY, CDR2 SMNVEV (reference sequence).

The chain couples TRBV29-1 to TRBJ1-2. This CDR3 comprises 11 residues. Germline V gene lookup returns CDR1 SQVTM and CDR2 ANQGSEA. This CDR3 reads CSVESGYGYTF.

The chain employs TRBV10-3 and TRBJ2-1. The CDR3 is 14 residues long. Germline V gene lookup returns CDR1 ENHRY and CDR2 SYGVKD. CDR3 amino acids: CAIRGEVGYNEQFF.

The CDR3 here is CSATRGVVNTEAFF. The chain joins TRBV20-1 to TRBJ1-1; TCRdb's D call, TRBD1, is unchecked because there is no DNA. Germline V gene sequence: CDR1 DFQATT, CDR2 SNEGSKA (reference sequence). This CDR3 region has 14 residues.

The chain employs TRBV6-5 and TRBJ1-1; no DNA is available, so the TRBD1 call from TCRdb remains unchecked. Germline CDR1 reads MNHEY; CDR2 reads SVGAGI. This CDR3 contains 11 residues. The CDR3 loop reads CASTQGSEAFF.

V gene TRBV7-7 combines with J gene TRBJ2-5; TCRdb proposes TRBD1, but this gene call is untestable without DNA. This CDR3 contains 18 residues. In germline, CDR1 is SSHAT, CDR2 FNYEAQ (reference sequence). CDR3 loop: CASSPMVGTGATGETQYF.

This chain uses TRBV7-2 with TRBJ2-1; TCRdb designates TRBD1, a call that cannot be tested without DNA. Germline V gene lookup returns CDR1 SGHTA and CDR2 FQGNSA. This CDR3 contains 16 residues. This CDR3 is CASSLELFQGANEQFF.

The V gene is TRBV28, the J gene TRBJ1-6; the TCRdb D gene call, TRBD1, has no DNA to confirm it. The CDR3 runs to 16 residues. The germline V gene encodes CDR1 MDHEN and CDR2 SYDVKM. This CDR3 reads CASSFPGTEINSPLHF.

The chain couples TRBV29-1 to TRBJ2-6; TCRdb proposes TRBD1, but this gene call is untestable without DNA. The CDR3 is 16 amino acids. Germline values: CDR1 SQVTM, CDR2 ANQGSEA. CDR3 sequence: CSVVRQKHSGANVLTF. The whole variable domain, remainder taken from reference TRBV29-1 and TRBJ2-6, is SAVISQKPSRDICQRGTSLTIQCQVDSQVTMMFWYRQQPGQSLTLIATANQGSEATYESGFVIDKFPISRPNLTFSTLTVSNMSPEDSSIYLCSVVRQKHSGANVLTFGAGSRLTVL.

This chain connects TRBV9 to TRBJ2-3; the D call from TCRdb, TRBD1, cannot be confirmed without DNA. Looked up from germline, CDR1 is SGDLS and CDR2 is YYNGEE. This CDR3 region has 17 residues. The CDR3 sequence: CASSERQGAFGTDTQYF.